The 27 T cell receptor beta chains below were found in one sample sequenced in a study of blood T cells in healthy people across ages. Primers used in a second PCR of roughly 6 to 11 cycles were a sample-barcoded 5' primer and a J-beta primer mix. TCRdb fed the 5' RACE reads into MiXCR, producing one record per CDR3 protein. Of hundreds of thousands of distinct CDR3 sequences listed, 45% to 50% are singletons. Sequencing was done on a sample of blood. All receptors come from a woman aged 55 to 70 in good health.

The chain recombines TRBV4-2 with TRBJ1-2, with D unclear. Germline lookup yields CDR1 LGHNA and CDR2 YNFKEQ. The V end lost 1 base, the J end lost 4 bases, and 13 bases lay between the germline ends. CDR3 length equals 15 residues. The CDR3 sequence: CASSQGAAQSYGYTF. The CDR3 DNA reads as TGTGCCAGCAGCCAAGGCGCAGCTCAAAGCTATGGCTACACCTTC.

This clonotype came up once. The V and J genes are TRBV7-2 and TRBJ2-7; tentatively, D is TRBD1 or TRBD2 (5 bases each). The CDR3 runs to 15 residues. Germline CDR1 SGHTA, CDR2 FQGNSA. Trimming took 5 bases from V and 3 from J, leaving 17 bases between them. Here the CDR3 reads CASSPWQGAFYEQYF. The DNA of the CDR3 is TGTGCCAGCAGCCCCTGGCAGGGAGCCTTCTACGAGCAGTACTTC.

The rearrangement uses TRBV7-8 and TRBJ2-3, with D possibly being TRBD2 (6 bases). V shed 2 bases and J shed 4 bases, with 16 bases lying between them. In germline, CDR1 is SGHVS, CDR2 FQNEAQ. The CDR3 is made up of 16 amino acids. Here the CDR3 reads CASSLRETSSADTQYF. DNA of the CDR3: TGTGCCAGCAGCTTAAGGGAAACCTCTAGCGCAGATACGCAGTATTTT.

The chain recombines TRBV4-2 with TRBJ2-5, with 8 bases fitting TRBD2. CDR1 is LGHNA, CDR2 YNFKEQ, per germline. The CDR3 is 15 residues long. With 2 bases clipped from V and 4 bases from J, the junction kept 6 bases outside the gene matches. CDR3: CASSQIGLAAETQYF. CDR3 sequence (DNA): TGTGCCAGCAGCCAAATTGGACTAGCTGCAGAGACCCAGTACTTC.

The chain employs TRBV4-1 and TRBJ2-7; no clear D gene. The CDR3 extends over 15 amino acids. Germline V CDR1 and CDR2: MGHRA, YSYEKL. V was shortened by 2 bases and J by 0 bases, with 11 bases between the two germline ends. The CDR3 here is CASSQRASSSYEQYF. CDR3 DNA sequence: TGCGCCAGCAGCCAAAGGGCATCCAGCTCCTACGAGCAGTACTTC.

This clonotype was detected only a few times. The genes are TRBV6-5 and TRBJ2-5; D possibly corresponds to TRBD2 (5 bases). The end of the DNA is better explained by TRBJ2-7, so the J call may be wrong. Germline V lookup: CDR1 MNHEY, CDR2 SVGAGI. The CDR3 extends over 15 amino acids. CDR3: CASSPTTGSRGEQYF. The CDR3 DNA is TGTGCCAGCAGTCCGACGACGGGGAGCCGCGGCGAGCAGTACTTC.

V and J are TRBV15 and TRBJ2-1; TRBD2 matches 13 bases. This CDR3 region has 18 residues. Germline CDR1 reads LNHNV; CDR2 reads YYDKDF (reference sequence). V was clipped by 3 bases and J by 7 bases; unmatched bases: 12. The CDR3 DNA reads as TGTGCCACCAGCAGCTGGACTAGCGGGAGCGTTAGGGGTAATGAGCAGTTCTTC. Amino acids: CATSSWTSGSVRGNEQFF.

CDR3 nucleotide sequence: TGTGCCAGCAGCAGGGACACCAACTGCGAGCAGTACTTC. It codes for CASSRDTNCEQYF. V usage is TRBV7-3 and J usage is TRBJ2-4; maybe TRBD1 (6 bases). The end of the DNA fits TRBJ2-7 better, so the J call may be wrong. The CDR3 loop spans 13 amino acids. Germline V gene sequence: CDR1 SGHTA, CDR2 FQGTGA.

This chain links TRBV27 with TRBJ2-7; weak D call: TRBD2 (5 bases). V was shortened by 9 bases and J by 2 bases, with 14 bases between the two germline ends. The CDR3 runs to 13 residues. Looked up from germline, CDR1 is MNHEY and CDR2 is SMNVEV (reference sequence). CDR3 amino acids: CASSGRVAYEQYF. The DNA of the CDR3 is TGTGCCAGTTCCGGGCGGGTAGCCTACGAGCAGTACTTC.

This rearrangement joins TRBV20-1 to TRBJ2-7, with 8 bases fitting TRBD2. The CDR3 sequence is 12 residues long. V was pared by 7 bases and J by 7 bases, with 9 bases of the junction left unmatched. Germline V gene data show CDR1 as DFQATT and CDR2 as SNEGSKA (reference sequence). The CDR3 here is CSGGLAVNEQYF. CDR3 bases: TGCAGTGGCGGACTAGCAGTGAATGAGCAGTACTTC.

This clonotype occurred a few times. The chain couples TRBV5-1 to TRBJ1-4; the match to TRBD1 covers 8 bases. This CDR3 contains 15 residues. The V gene's germline CDR1 is SGHRS and CDR2 YFSETQ. Losses at the gene ends were 4 bases for V and 8 bases for J; bases not matched to a gene: 10. The CDR3 loop is CASSPRTGRAEKLFF. The CDR3 region has the DNA TGCGCCAGCAGCCCCAGGACAGGGCGGGCCGAAAAACTGTTTTTT.

CDR3 loop: CASSSTGTSNYEQYF. The CDR3 DNA is TGTGCCAGCAGTTCCACCGGGACTAGCAACTACGAGCAGTACTTC. The V and J genes are TRBV28 and TRBJ2-5, with 9 bases lining up with TRBD2. The J call may not be correct, given that the DNA end is closer to TRBJ2-7. The CDR3 extends over 15 amino acids. Germline CDR1 is MDHEN and CDR2 is SYDVKM.

This clonotype was seen repeatedly, ten times or more. The chain links TRBV11-3 to TRBJ2-7; D gene ambiguous. The CDR3 sequence is 14 residues long. Germline CDR1 reads SGHNT; CDR2 reads YENEEA. V was trimmed by 1 base and J by 5 bases, leaving 12 bases between them. CDR3 loop: CASSLGASSDEQYF. CDR3 coding DNA: TGTGCCAGCAGCTTAGGAGCCAGTAGTGACGAGCAGTACTTC.

In its sample, this clonotype was seen many times. CDR3 DNA sequence: TGTGCCAGCAGAAAGGGGACTAGCTACAATGAGCAGTTCTTC. Protein sequence: CASRKGTSYNEQFF. This sequence joins TRBV2 and TRBJ2-1, with 8 positions matching TRBD2. V lost 6 bases to trimming and J lost 3 bases; unmatched junction nucleotides: 4. The CDR3 is 14 amino acids. CDR1 is SNHLY, CDR2 FYNNEI, per germline. The variable domain in full, with the rest retrieved from reference TRBV2 and TRBJ2-1, is EPEVTQTPSHQVTQMGQEVILRCVPISNHLYFYWYRQILGQKVEFLVSFYNNEISEKSEIFDDQFSVERPDGSNFTLKIRSTKLEDSAMYFCASRKGTSYNEQFFGPGTRLTVL.

The chain carries TRBV20-1 and TRBJ2-1, with 13 bases aligning to TRBD2. In germline, CDR1 is DFQATT, CDR2 SNEGSKA (reference sequence). This CDR3 is 16 amino acids long. With V trimmed by 5 bases and J by 9 bases, 13 bases remained unmatched. DNA of the CDR3: TGCAGTGCTTCGACCCCCGGGACTAGCGGGATTGGTGAGCAGTTCTTC. Its protein product is CSASTPGTSGIGEQFF.

The chain joins TRBV12-5 to TRBJ2-7; D is undetermined. With the DNA end fitting TRBJ2-5 better, the J assignment may be wrong. The germline V gene has CDR1 LGHNT and CDR2 FRNRAP. This CDR3 is built from 14 residues. CDR3 region: CASGVGLVGETQYF. CDR3 sequence (DNA): TGTGCTAGTGGTGTTGGGCTAGTAGGAGAGACCCAGTACTTC.

The V gene is TRBV25-1, the J gene TRBJ2-5, with D perhaps assigned TRBD1 or TRBD2 (5 bases each). The V end was cut by 4 bases, the J end by 1 base, with 16 bases between. The germline gives CDR1 MGHDK, CDR2 SYGVNS. The CDR3 length is 16 residues. This chain's CDR3 is CASSVFIGGSQETQYF. As DNA, the CDR3 is TGTGCCAGCAGTGTCTTTATTGGGGGAAGCCAAGAGACCCAGTACTTC. Complete variable domain (other parts from reference TRBV25-1 and TRBJ2-5): EADIYQTPRYLVIGTGKKITLECSQTMGHDKMYWYQQDPGMELHLIHYSYGVNSTEKGDLSSESTVSRIRTEHFPLTLESARPSHTSQYLCASSVFIGGSQETQYFGPGTRLLVL.

The chain is built from TRBV20-1 and TRBJ2-5; a possible D gene is TRBD2 (6 bases). Near its end, the DNA agrees better with TRBJ2-7, so the J call may be wrong. The germline V gene encodes CDR1 DFQATT and CDR2 SNEGSKA (reference sequence). The CDR3 loop spans 14 amino acids. CDR3 amino acids: CSARVSGAEYEQYF. For the CDR3, the DNA is TGCAGTGCTAGAGTTTCGGGAGCAGAATACGAGCAGTACTTC.

This chain uses TRBV6-1 with TRBJ2-3, with 10 bases that match TRBD2. Trimming took 6 bases from V and 2 from J; bases not matched to a gene: 5. This CDR3 region has 15 residues. The V gene's germline CDR1 is MNHNS and CDR2 SASEGT. Written as DNA, the CDR3 is TGTGCCAGCAGCGAGGGACTAGCGAACACAGATACGCAGTATTTT. Residues: CASSEGLANTDTQYF.

This clonotype was counted only a few times. The CDR3 region is CASSDRLETQYF. Here the CDR3 DNA reads TGTGCCAGCAGTGACCGGCTGGAGACCCAGTACTTC. The chain has TRBV2 and TRBJ2-7; D gene ambiguous. The DNA end favors TRBJ2-5, so the J call may be wrong. This CDR3 has 12 amino acids. Germline V CDR1 and CDR2: SNHLY, FYNNEI.

In this sample, this clonotype turned up many times. This chain links TRBV7-2 with TRBJ1-2; D gene unclear. Trimming shortened V by 2 bases and J by 2 bases, and 9 bases separated the two germline ends. Per germline, CDR1 SGHTA and CDR2 FQGNSA. The CDR3 is 14 residues long. CDR3 loop: CASSLLGQNYGYTF. The CDR3 nucleotides read TGTGCCAGCAGCTTACTCGGGCAGAACTATGGCTACACCTTC. Full variable domain (outside the CDR3, taken from reference TRBV7-2 and TRBJ1-2): GAGVSQSPSNKVTEKGKDVELRCDPISGHTALYWYRQSLGQGLEFLIYFQGNSAPDKSGLPSDRFSAERTGGSVSTLTIQRTQQEDSAVYLCASSLLGQNYGYTFGSGTRLTVV.

J is TRBJ2-5 and V is TRBV6-2 or TRBV6-3; a weak D match, TRBD2 (5 bases). V was shortened by 2 bases and J by 11 bases, with 21 bases between the two germline ends. This CDR3 region has 15 residues. CDR1 and CDR2 (germline): MNHEY, SVGEGT. CDR3 nucleotides: TGTGCCAGCAGTTACGGCTGGGCCGACTACAATGAGCAGTACTTC. The encoded protein is CASSYGWADYNEQYF.

A single count supports this clonotype. Written as DNA, the CDR3 is TGTGCCAGCAGCTTTGGTGCAGTGAACACTGAAGCTTTCTTT. Translation: CASSFGAVNTEAFF. The gene calls are TRBV7-2 and TRBJ1-1, with D unresolved. This CDR3 is built from 14 residues. The V end lost 3 bases, the J end lost 0 bases, and 8 bases lay between the germline ends. The germline V gene has CDR1 SGHTA and CDR2 FQGNSA.

The chain couples TRBV4-1 to TRBJ2-3, with D maybe TRBD1 (5 bases). The CDR3 is 15 amino acids. V lost 0 bases and J 8 bases, leaving 15 bases between the germline ends. Germline lookup yields CDR1 MGHRA and CDR2 YSYEKL. The CDR3 DNA reads TGCGCCAGCAGCCAAGAGGGCAGGGATAAACCTACGCAGTATTTT. Its protein is CASSQEGRDKPTQYF.

This clonotype was counted only a few times. The CDR3 sequence is CASSTPAAYNEQFF. The CDR3 nucleotides read TGTGCCAGCAGTACTCCAGCGGCCTACAATGAGCAGTTCTTC. The chain uses TRBV28 and TRBJ2-1; tentative D call: TRBD2 (5 bases). Germline V gives CDR1 MDHEN, CDR2 SYDVKM. The CDR3 totals 14 residues. V was shortened by 5 bases and J by 2 bases, with 10 bases between the two germline ends.

The chain links TRBV3-1 to TRBJ1-6; no firm D call. The V gene lost 2 bases and the J gene lost 10 bases, with 15 bases spanning the gap. CDR3 length: 15 residues. CDR1 LGHDT and CDR2 YNNKEL come from the germline V gene (reference sequence). The CDR3 DNA is TGTGCCAGCAGCCAACGGTTCAGGTTCGACTCACCCCTCCACTTT. This encodes CASSQRFRFDSPLHF.

This chain joins TRBV15 and TRBJ1-3; weak D call: TRBD1 (5 bases). Germline V gene sequence: CDR1 LNHNV, CDR2 YYDKDF (reference sequence). This CDR3 comprises 15 residues. The germline V and J ends were trimmed by 1 base and 0 bases, with 7 bases remaining between them. The CDR3 DNA reads TGTGCCACCAGCAGAGCAGGGAACTCTGGAAACACCATATATTTT. Translated, it gives CATSRAGNSGNTIYF. Based on the CDR3 plus reference TRBV15 and TRBJ1-3, the full variable domain is DAMVIQNPRYQVTQFGKPVTLSCSQTLNHNVMYWYQQKSSQAPKLLFHYYDKDFNNEADTPDNFQSRRPNTSFCFLDIRSPGLGDTAMYLCATSRAGNSGNTIYFGEGSWLTVV.